This record concerns one TCR beta chain sequence. Its antigen target is currently unknown. Base qualities are not at hand, and no much larger clone is one base apart. The sample's time point label, decoded: baseline before first vaccination. Per the publication, the treatment or condition label means: meningococcal conjugate vaccine given as trial control. Vaccinee samples were obtained from the UK trials COV001 and COV002, which included a single-blind randomized controlled phase 2/3 trial of AZD1222 (ChAdOx1 nCoV-19) in healthy adults. Trial participant PBMC samples were collected at day 0 and day 28 after the second dose for TCRbeta chain sequencing. The data were obtained in a study of T cell responses to AZD1222 COVID-19 vaccine (dated by TCRdb to the early 2020s). Broadly, across the study: A total of 233 trial participants underwent TCR sequencing, of whom about 210 received two doses of AZD1222 and about 26 received two doses of the MenACWY control vaccine. Enrollment into the trials was organized by age into subgroups of 18-55, 56-69 and 70-plus years, and those subgroups contained roughly 150, 30 and 60 TCR-sequenced participants, respectively.

The CDR3 regions of human TCRbeta chains were analyzed by immunosequencing. For the original study's pipeline: Repertoire TCRs were checked for matches against a reference library of SARS-CoV-2-specific TCRs that had been generated using the MIRA antigen-specificity platform. Breadth meant the fraction of unique TCRs that were SARS-CoV-2-associated, whereas depth meant the fraction of total T cells that were SARS-CoV-2-associated. Using the MIRA data, each spike-specific TCR was assigned both to the spike region to which the TCR was reactive and to a CD4 or CD8 class. Log10-transformed breadth and depth values were compared by one-way ANOVA with Sidak's multiple comparisons tests. The source is immuneACCESS, and TCRdb retained only in-frame sequences with V and J called. Part of the clones is not carried over; for the studies checked, unresolved V genes explain less than half of this, and the remainder is unexplained. D and trimming were read from the DNA, whereas the V and J calls and clone size are those reported in that table. Across this sample there are around 160,000 clones, with about 89% seen only once. The top ten clonotypes cover 2.5% to 3% of the sample.

Summary of the overall study and its limitations: Participants were mostly white British and included more females than males, and it was suggested by the authors that clonal diversity may have been underestimated. Because no samples from the day 14 peak response were available, repertoires could be characterized only after the peak T cell response. A significant rise in spike-specific TCR breadth and depth was observed after two AZD1222 doses relative to day 0 and relative to MenACWY recipients. The whole spike protein was spanned by vaccine-associated CD4 TCRs, and dominant responses were seen in regions 160-218 and 743-854. Conclusions about previously exposed vaccinees are limited, since just a handful of AZD1222 recipients were seropositive for SARS-CoV-2 at baseline. Nearly half of unique spike-specific TCRs reportedly recognized epitopes outside regions mutated in the B.1.351 and B.1.1.7 variants. In the small 56-69-year group, the increase in depth fell short of significance, most likely because of low power.

The sequenced sample was peripheral blood, obtained on day 0 of MenACWY control vaccination. This clonotype was obtained from an adult in good health.

The encoded CDR3 is CASSYGGAYGYTF. The base sequence is TGTGCCAGCAGTTACGGCGGCGCCTATGGCTACACCTTC. The chain is encoded by TRBV6-5 joined to TRBJ1-2; confidence is insufficient to name the D gene. CDR1 is given as MNHEY and CDR2 as SVGAGI, both from the germline V gene. Counted from cysteine to phenylalanine, this CDR3 has 13 amino acids. The kept DNA is CDR3 alone, 39 bases in frame from the first base. The V end loses 2 bases and the J end loses 4 bases, and a stretch of 8 bases separates them.